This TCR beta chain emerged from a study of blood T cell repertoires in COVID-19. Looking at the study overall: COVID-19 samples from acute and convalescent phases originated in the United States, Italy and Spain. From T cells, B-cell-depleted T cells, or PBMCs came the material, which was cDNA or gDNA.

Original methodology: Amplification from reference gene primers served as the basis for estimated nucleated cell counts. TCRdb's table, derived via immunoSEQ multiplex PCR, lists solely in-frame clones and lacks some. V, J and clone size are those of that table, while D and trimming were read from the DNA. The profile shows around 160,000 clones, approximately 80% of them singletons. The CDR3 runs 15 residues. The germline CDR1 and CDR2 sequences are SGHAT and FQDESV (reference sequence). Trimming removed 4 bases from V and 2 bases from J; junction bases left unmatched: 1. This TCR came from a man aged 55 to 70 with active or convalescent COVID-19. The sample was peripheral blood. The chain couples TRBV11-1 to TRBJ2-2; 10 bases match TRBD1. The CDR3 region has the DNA TGTGCCAGCAGCTGGGACAGGGGAAACACCGGGGAGCTGTTTTTT. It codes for CASSWDRGNTGELFF.